This TCR beta chain derives from a study of early T cells in non-severe SARS-CoV-2 infection. Study-level information: With bulk RNA from unsorted whole blood as input, sequencing yielded unpaired chains.

V lost 1 base to trimming and J lost 4 bases; unmatched junction nucleotides: 4. Germline V gene data show CDR1 as SGHKS and CDR2 as YYEKEE (reference sequence). The length of the CDR3 is 15 residues. MiXCR, applied by TCRdb to the 5' RACE reads, yields one record per CDR3 protein. The sample has 39,000 or so distinct CDR3 sequences; less than 7% are singletons. In its sample, this clonotype was seen a few times. The origin of this receptor is an adult who was a healthcare worker with PCR-confirmed SARS-CoV-2 infection or an uninfected control (not recorded which). The chain links TRBV5-5 to TRBJ2-3, with 9 bases lining up with TRBD1. The sample consisted of whole blood, taken at baseline. The CDR3 reads CASSLWDRVSDTQYF. CDR3 sequence (DNA): TGTGCCAGCAGCTTGTGGGACAGGGTTTCAGATACGCAGTATTTT. Full variable domain (remainder filled in from reference TRBV5-5 and TRBJ2-3): DAGVTQSPTHLIKTRGQQVTLRCSPISGHKSVSWYQQVLGQGPQFIFQYYEKEERGRGNFPDRFSARQFPNYSSELNVNALLLGDSALYLCASSLWDRVSDTQYFGPGTRLTVL.